Reported below is one T cell receptor (beta chain). This entry comes from a study of cytomegalovirus exposure and HLA in healthy donors. The PCR contained 60 Vbeta and 13 Jbeta primers. Only in-frame clones appear in the TCRdb table, and some are missing; sequencing was by immunoSEQ multiplex PCR. The clone table shows 100,000 to 150,000 clones, with the ten largest holding about 2.2%. This CDR3 contains 18 residues. The germline V gene has CDR1 SGHVS and CDR2 FQNEAQ. Trimming removed 2 bases from V and 9 bases from J; junction bases left unmatched: 17. The TCR comes from a man between 35 and 55 years old in good health and CMV-seronegative. Sequenced input: PBMCs. This chain connects TRBV7-8 to TRBJ2-2, with 8 bases lining up with TRBD2. In nucleotides, the CDR3 is TGTGCCAGCAGCTTATCCCTCGTCCGGGAGGGCCTCGGTAGGGAGCTGTTTTTT. This translates into CASSLSLVREGLGRELFF.